One sample yielded the 25 T cell receptor beta chains listed below, sequenced in a study of blood T cells in healthy people across ages. A sample-barcoded 5' primer and a J-beta primer mix were used in a second PCR of roughly 7 to 12 cycles. TCRdb itself ran the 5' RACE reads through MiXCR, one entry per CDR3 protein. The table has some 700,000 distinct CDR3 sequences, roughly 47% seen once. The sample was blood. The receptors derive from a woman aged 55-70 years in good health.

V and J are TRBV30 and TRBJ2-2; D is unclear. V dropped 3 bases and J dropped 8 bases, with 7 bases sitting between them. The CDR3 sequence is 11 residues long. Germline CDR1 is GTSNPN and CDR2 is SVGIG (reference sequence). CDR3 loop: CAWSSFGELFF. The CDR3 DNA is TGTGCCTGGAGCTCCTTTGGGGAGCTGTTTTTT.

In this sample, this clonotype turned up a few times. V and J are TRBV7-9 and TRBJ1-2; D not resolved. Germline V gene sequence: CDR1 SEHNR, CDR2 FQNEAQ (reference sequence). This CDR3 contains 14 residues. The V end was cut by 1 base, the J end by 3 bases, with 9 bases between. In nucleotides, the CDR3 is TGTGCCAGCAGCTTAGTGGCAGCCGACTATGGCTACACCTTC. This encodes CASSLVAADYGYTF.

This clonotype appeared a few times. The chain is built from TRBV19 and TRBJ2-3; 7 positions agree with TRBD1. The germline V gene has CDR1 LNHDA and CDR2 SQIVND (reference sequence). The CDR3 spans 14 residues. V was clipped by 5 bases and J by 4 bases; unmatched bases: 6. The CDR3 nucleotides read TGTGCCAGTAGTGAACCGGGACAGTCAGATACGCAGTATTTT. Its translation: CASSEPGQSDTQYF.

The chain carries TRBV20-1 and TRBJ2-3; TRBD2 matches 15 bases. V lost 1 base to trimming and J lost 4 bases; unmatched junction nucleotides: 12. This CDR3 spans 19 amino acids. Germline-derived CDR1 and CDR2 are DFQATT and SNEGSKA (reference sequence). CDR3 DNA: TGCAGTGCTAGAGCCTCTAGGACTAGCGGGAGGGATCAGGCAGATACGCAGTATTTT. Translating it yields CSARASRTSGRDQADTQYF.

The CDR3 spells CASRGDRGHDTQYF. The DNA of the CDR3 is TGTGCCAGCAGGGGGGACAGGGGGCACGATACGCAGTATTTT. The chain carries TRBV27 and TRBJ2-3; TRBD1 agrees at 12 bases. The CDR3 length is 14 residues. From germline, CDR1 is MNHEY and CDR2 SMNVEV (reference sequence). After removal of 6 bases from V and 6 bases from J, the junction contained 4 bases not matched to a gene.

This clonotype was counted between two and nine times. This rearrangement joins TRBV3-1 to TRBJ1-6, with D hard to call. V was cut by 1 base and J by 7 bases, with 8 bases left in between. CDR3 length: 14 residues. CDR1 is LGHDT, CDR2 YNNKEL, per germline (reference sequence). DNA for the CDR3: TGTGCCAGCAGCCAAGTTCAGGAAAATTCACCCCTCCACTTT. The encoded protein is CASSQVQENSPLHF.

This clonotype was picked up one time. The V and J genes are TRBV18 and TRBJ2-1; 7 bases are shared with TRBD2. Losses at the gene ends were 3 bases for V and 7 bases for J; bases not matched to a gene: 9. The germline V gene encodes CDR1 KGHSH and CDR2 LQKENI. The CDR3 covers 15 residues. The CDR3 loop is CASSPPWTSTNEQFF. In DNA form, the CDR3 reads TGTGCCAGCTCACCGCCATGGACTAGTACTAATGAGCAGTTCTTC.

This clonotype was seen more than once but under ten times. The chain is built from TRBV18 and TRBJ2-1, with D unresolved. CDR1 and CDR2 (germline): KGHSH, LQKENI. There are 14 residues in the CDR3. The germline V and J ends were trimmed by 2 bases and 5 bases, with 10 bases remaining between them. Here the CDR3 reads CASSPGVLNNEQFF. The CDR3 DNA follows: TGTGCCAGCTCACCAGGTGTTCTCAACAATGAGCAGTTCTTC.

V is TRBV6-2 or TRBV6-3 and J is TRBJ1-5; D ambiguous. The CDR3 length is 15 residues. Trimming removed 2 bases from V and 3 bases from J, with 11 bases in between. In germline, CDR1 is MNHEY, CDR2 SVGEGT. The CDR3 loop is CASSYRQPSNQPQHF. Here the CDR3 DNA reads TGTGCCAGCAGTTACAGACAACCTTCCAATCAGCCCCAGCATTTT.

The V call is TRBV29-1, the J call TRBJ2-5; D is possibly TRBD2 (7 bases). The CDR3 has 16 amino acids. Per the germline V gene, CDR1 is SQVTM and CDR2 is ANQGSEA. Trimming took off 4 bases at V and 5 bases at J, with 23 bases between the two ends. CDR3 protein: CSVAGGQLSWKETQYF. In DNA, the CDR3 is TGCAGCGTTGCCGGGGGGCAACTATCCTGGAAGGAGACCCAGTACTTC.

Many counts were recorded for this clonotype. This chain links TRBV6-1 with TRBJ2-1; 12 bases line up with TRBD2. Trimming at V came to 7 bases and at J to 7 bases, leaving 8 bases not matched to a gene. This CDR3 has 15 residues. CDR1 is MNHNS, CDR2 SASEGT, per germline. CDR3 in DNA: TGTGCCAGCATTCTAGCGGGAGGGCCGGGGAATGAGCAGTTCTTC. Encoded protein: CASILAGGPGNEQFF.

The V call is TRBV7-2, the J call TRBJ1-5; D is unresolved. The CDR3 totals 11 residues. The V end lost 5 bases, the J end lost 11 bases, and 10 bases lay between the germline ends. CDR1 is SGHTA and CDR2 is FQGNSA in the germline V gene. CDR3 DNA: TGTGCCAGCAGCCTGGGTAGGACCCAGCATTTT. This encodes CASSLGRTQHF.

This chain joins TRBV2 and TRBJ2-2, with D tentatively TRBD1 or TRBD2 (5 bases each). V was cut by 1 base and J by 4 bases, with 7 bases left in between. The CDR3 extends over 14 amino acids. Looked up from germline, CDR1 is SNHLY and CDR2 is FYNNEI. CDR3: CASSEGGTTGELFF. CDR3 bases: TGTGCCAGCAGTGAAGGAGGGACCACCGGGGAGCTGTTTTTT.

In this sample, this clonotype turned up once. V and J are TRBV4-2 and TRBJ2-7, with 13 nucleotides matching TRBD2. V trimming: 8 bases; J trimming: 7 bases; junction bases outside the gene matches: 11. Germline loops: CDR1 LGHNA, CDR2 YNFKEQ. The CDR3 extends over 15 amino acids. This CDR3 reads CASSRLAGGSGEQYF. Written as DNA, the CDR3 is TGTGCCAGCTCCCGACTAGCGGGAGGATCGGGGGAGCAGTACTTC.

The J gene is TRBJ1-5, the V gene TRBV29-1; D perhaps matches TRBD1 (6 bases). Germline CDR1 SQVTM, CDR2 ANQGSEA. The V end was cut by 5 bases, the J end by 4 bases, with 18 bases between. CDR3 length equals 15 residues. CDR3 in amino acids: CSVSSGGGTNQPQHF. The CDR3 DNA is TGCAGCGTTAGTTCGGGGGGCGGTACGAATCAGCCCCAGCATTTT.

As regards this clonotype: This may be a read error, as it is one base from a much larger clone. The chain has TRBV27 and TRBJ2-4; D not resolved. The CDR3 consists of 16 residues. Germline CDR1 is MNHEY and CDR2 is SMNVEV (reference sequence). The V end lost 11 bases, the J end lost 0 bases, and 20 bases lay between the germline ends. CDR3: CAGNPRPTLAKNIQYF. DNA of the CDR3: TGTGCCGGCAACCCCCGGCCCACCCTAGCCAAAAACATTCAGTACTTC.

The chain links TRBV14 to TRBJ1-6; 9 bases agree with TRBD1. Germline values: CDR1 SGHDN, CDR2 FVKESK. Trimming removed 4 bases from V and 10 bases from J; junction bases left unmatched: 5. This CDR3 comprises 14 residues. The CDR3 region is CASSPGQGLSPLHF. In DNA form, the CDR3 reads TGTGCCAGCAGCCCGGGACAGGGTCTCTCACCCCTCCACTTT. Complete variable domain (other parts from reference TRBV14 and TRBJ1-6): EAGVTQFPSHSVIEKGQTVTLRCDPISGHDNLYWYRRVMGKEIKFLLHFVKESKQDESGMPNNRFLAERTGGTYSTLKVQPAELEDSGVYFCASSPGQGLSPLHFGNGTRLTVT.

This chain joins TRBV6-5 and TRBJ1-4; D ambiguous. The CDR3 is 13 residues long. Trimming took 2 bases from V and 8 from J, leaving 9 bases between them. Germline assignment: CDR1 MNHEY and CDR2 SVGAGI. DNA of the CDR3: TGTGCCAGCAGTTACAGGGATAGGGAAAAACTGTTTTTT. Encoded protein: CASSYRDREKLFF.

The chain couples TRBV29-1 to TRBJ1-3; D not resolved. In germline, CDR1 is SQVTM, CDR2 ANQGSEA. The CDR3 consists of 12 residues. Trimming took 4 bases from V and 6 from J, leaving 10 bases between them. The CDR3 sequence: CSVGAGTNTIYF. In nucleotides, the CDR3 is TGCAGCGTTGGCGCAGGTACAAACACCATATATTTT.

This chain links TRBV27 with TRBJ2-7; the D is unclear. Trimming took 6 bases from V and 0 from J, leaving 9 bases between them. The germline V gene encodes CDR1 MNHEY and CDR2 SMNVEV (reference sequence). The CDR3 totals 13 residues. The CDR3 sequence is CASRSESSYEQYF. The CDR3 DNA reads as TGTGCCAGCAGGAGCGAATCCTCCTACGAGCAGTACTTC.

The CDR3 DNA reads TGTGCCAGCAGTTACGGAACTAGCGGGGACCCCTACGAGCAGTACTTC. This gives the protein CASSYGTSGDPYEQYF. The chain employs TRBV28 and TRBJ2-7; 10 bases map to TRBD2. Per germline, CDR1 MDHEN and CDR2 SYDVKM. V trimming: 4 bases; J trimming: 2 bases; junction bases outside the gene matches: 8. The CDR3 runs 16 residues.

The sample holds a few counts of this clonotype. V and J are TRBV12-3 or TRBV12-4 and TRBJ1-1, with D maybe TRBD1 (5 bases). The CDR3 has 14 amino acids. V dropped 3 bases and J dropped 1 base, with 9 bases sitting between them. The CDR3 sequence: CASSLAGRNTEAFF. The CDR3, as DNA: TGTGCCAGCAGTTTGGCAGGGAGGAACACTGAAGCTTTCTTT.

This clonotype was counted between two and nine times. The chain uses TRBV29-1 and TRBJ1-1, with 8 bases that match TRBD1. The CDR3 runs 14 residues. CDR1 is SQVTM, CDR2 ANQGSEA, per germline. J lost 3 bases, V lost 5 bases, and 8 bases had no gene match. The CDR3: CSVFVTGADTEAFF. The DNA of the CDR3 is TGCAGCGTTTTCGTGACAGGGGCGGACACTGAAGCTTTCTTT.

Comment on this clonotype: At one end the junction does not follow the germline gene, possibly because of a read error. This rearrangement joins TRBV5-1 to TRBJ2-7; D remains ambiguous. Germline assignment: CDR1 SGHRS and CDR2 YFSETQ. The CDR3 is made up of 15 amino acids. In DNA, the CDR3 is TGCGCCAGCAGCTTGGCCCAGACGGTCTCAGAGACCCAGAACTTC. Translation: CASSLAQTVSETQNF.

There are a few counts of this clonotype. V usage is TRBV6-2 or TRBV6-3 and J usage is TRBJ2-5; a weak D match, TRBD1 (5 bases). The CDR3 loop spans 13 amino acids. Trimming removed 8 bases from V and 3 bases from J, with 13 bases in between. Germline V gene lookup returns CDR1 MNHEY and CDR2 SVGEGT. As DNA, the CDR3 is TGTGCCAGCTCCAGGGCTAGAGAAGAGACCCAGTACTTC. Translated: CASSRAREETQYF.